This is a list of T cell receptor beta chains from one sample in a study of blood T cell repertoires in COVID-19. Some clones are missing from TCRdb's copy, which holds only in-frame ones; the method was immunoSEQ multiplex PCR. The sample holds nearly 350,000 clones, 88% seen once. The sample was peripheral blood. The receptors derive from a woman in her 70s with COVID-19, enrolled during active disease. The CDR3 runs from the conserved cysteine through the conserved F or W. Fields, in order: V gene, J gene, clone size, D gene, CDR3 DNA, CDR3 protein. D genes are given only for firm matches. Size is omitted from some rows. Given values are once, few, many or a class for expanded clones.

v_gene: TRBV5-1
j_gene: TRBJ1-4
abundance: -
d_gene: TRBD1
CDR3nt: TGCGCCAGCAGCTCGACATTTAATGACAGGGGGCTGGCTAATGAAAAACTGTTTTTT
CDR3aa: CASSSTFNDRGLANEKLFF

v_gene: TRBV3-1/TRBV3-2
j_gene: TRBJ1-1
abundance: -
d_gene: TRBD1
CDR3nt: TGTGCCAGCCACCACAGGGGGACAGGGGGCTCGCCGTGCAGGAACACTGAAGCTTTCTTT
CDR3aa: CASHHRGTGGSPCRNTEAFF

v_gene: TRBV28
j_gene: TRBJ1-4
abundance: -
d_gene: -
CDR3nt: TGTGCCAGCGGTTTGCCGGGGGGAGAGGAAAAACTGTTTTTT
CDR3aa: CASGLPGGEEKLFF

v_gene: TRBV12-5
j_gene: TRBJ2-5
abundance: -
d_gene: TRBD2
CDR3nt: TGTGCTAGTGAACTAGCGGGTTCAGAGACCCAGTACTTC
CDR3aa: CASELAGSETQYF

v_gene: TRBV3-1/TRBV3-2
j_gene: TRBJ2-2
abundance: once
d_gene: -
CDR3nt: TGTGCCAGCAGCCAGGGGGGAACGGACGGGGAGCTGTTTTTT
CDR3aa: CASSQGGTDGELFF

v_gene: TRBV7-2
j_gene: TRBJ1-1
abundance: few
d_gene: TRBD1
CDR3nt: TGTGCCAGCAGCTTAAAGGGGGCGACTGAAGCTTTCTTT
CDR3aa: CASSLKGATEAFF

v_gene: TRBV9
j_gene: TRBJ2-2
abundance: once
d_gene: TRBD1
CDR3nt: TGTGCCAGCAGCGCCCAGACAGGGGGGACCGGGGAGCTGTTTTTT
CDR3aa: CASSAQTGGTGELFF

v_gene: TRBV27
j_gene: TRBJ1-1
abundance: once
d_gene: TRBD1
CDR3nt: TGTGCCAGCGCGACAGGGGGCACTGAAGCTTTCTTT
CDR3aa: CASATGGTEAFF

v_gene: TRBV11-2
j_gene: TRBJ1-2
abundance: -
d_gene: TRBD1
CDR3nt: TGTGCCAGCAGCTTAGGGACAGGGGCCACAGCTAACTATGGCTACACCTTC
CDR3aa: CASSLGTGATANYGYTF

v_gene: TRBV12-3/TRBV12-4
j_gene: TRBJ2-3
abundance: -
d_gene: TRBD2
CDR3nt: TGTGCCAGCGGGGGGGCAGATACGCAGTATTTT
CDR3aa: CASGGADTQYF

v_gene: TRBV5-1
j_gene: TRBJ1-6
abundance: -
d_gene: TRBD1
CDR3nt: TGCGCCAGTAGAGGGACAGGCGATAATTCACCCCTCCACTTT
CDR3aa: CASRGTGDNSPLHF

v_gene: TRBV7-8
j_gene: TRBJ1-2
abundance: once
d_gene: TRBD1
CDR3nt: TGTGCCAGCAGCAGACAGGGGGGAGGGGGCTACACCTTC
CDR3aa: CASSRQGGGGYTF

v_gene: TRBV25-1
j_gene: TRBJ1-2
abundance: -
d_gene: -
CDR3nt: TGTGCCAGCAGAGGCAGGGGAGATGGCTACACCTTC
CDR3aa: CASRGRGDGYTF

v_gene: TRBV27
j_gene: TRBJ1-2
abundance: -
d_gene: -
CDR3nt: TGTGCCAGCAGTTTATTGTCGGCAGGGGCGATTCTTTATGGCTACACCTTC
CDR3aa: CASSLLSAGAILYGYTF

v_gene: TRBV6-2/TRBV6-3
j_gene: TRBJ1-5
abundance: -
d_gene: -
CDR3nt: TGTGCCAGCAGTTACCGACAAGGGGCCAATCAGCCCCAGCATTTT
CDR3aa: CASSYRQGANQPQHF

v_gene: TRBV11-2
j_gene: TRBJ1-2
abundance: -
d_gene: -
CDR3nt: TGTGCCAGCAGCTGGAGGGACCTCTCCAACTATGGCTACACCTTC
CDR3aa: CASSWRDLSNYGYTF

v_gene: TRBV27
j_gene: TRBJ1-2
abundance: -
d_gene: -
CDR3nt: TGTGCCAGCAGTTTATCCCAGGGTTTCGGCTACACCTTC
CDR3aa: CASSLSQGFGYTF

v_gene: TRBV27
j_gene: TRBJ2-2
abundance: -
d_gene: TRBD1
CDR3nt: TGTGCCAGCAGTTTATCAACAGGGGGGCCCGCGAACACCGGGGAGCTGTTTTTT
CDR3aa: CASSLSTGGPANTGELFF

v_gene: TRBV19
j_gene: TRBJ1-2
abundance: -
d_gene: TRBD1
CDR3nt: TGTGCCAGTAGTATTGGGACAGACTATGGCTACACCTTC
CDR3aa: CASSIGTDYGYTF

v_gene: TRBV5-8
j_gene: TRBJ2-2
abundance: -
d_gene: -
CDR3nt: TGTGCCAGCAGCCAATTATCCGGGACAATTTGGACCGGGGAGCTGTTTTTT
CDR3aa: CASSQLSGTIWTGELFF

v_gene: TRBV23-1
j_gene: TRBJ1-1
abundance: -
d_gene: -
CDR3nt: TGCGCCAGCAGTCAATACCGGGGTTGGGGCACTGAAGCTTTCTTT
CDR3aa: CASSQYRGWGTEAFF

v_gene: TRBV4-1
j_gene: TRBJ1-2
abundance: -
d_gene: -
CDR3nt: TGCGCCAGCAGCCAACCCGCAGGATCTTTCTATGGCTACACCTTC
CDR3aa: CASSQPAGSFYGYTF

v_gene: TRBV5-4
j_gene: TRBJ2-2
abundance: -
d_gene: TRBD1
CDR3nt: TGTGCCAGCAGCCGGACAGGGAACACCGGGGAGCTGTTTTTT
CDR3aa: CASSRTGNTGELFF

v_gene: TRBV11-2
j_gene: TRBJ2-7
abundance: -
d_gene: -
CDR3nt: TGTGCCAGCAGCCGCGTCGGCACTACCTACGAGCAGTACTTC
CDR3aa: CASSRVGTTYEQYF

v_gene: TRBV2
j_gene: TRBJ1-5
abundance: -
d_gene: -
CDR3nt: TGTGCCAGCAGTCTCGATGCCGGGAGCAATCAGCCCCAGCATTTT
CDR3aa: CASSLDAGSNQPQHF

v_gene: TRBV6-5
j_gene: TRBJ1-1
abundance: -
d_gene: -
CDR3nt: TGTGCCATGGTTAGGAGGGTGAACACTGAAGCTTTCTTT
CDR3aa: CAMVRRVNTEAFF

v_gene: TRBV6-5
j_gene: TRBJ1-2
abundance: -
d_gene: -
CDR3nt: TGTGCCAGCAGTTACGCGGGGCTGCGGATTATTAATGGCTACACCTTC
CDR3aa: CASSYAGLRIINGYTF

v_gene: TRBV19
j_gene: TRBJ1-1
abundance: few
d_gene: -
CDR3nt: TGTGCCAGCCAATTTGGCACAGGGATCCCCACTGAAGCTTTCTTT
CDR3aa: CASQFGTGIPTEAFF

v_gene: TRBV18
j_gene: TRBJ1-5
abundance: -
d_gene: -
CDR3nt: TGTGCCAGCTCTGCCGGGGAGAATCAGCCCCAGCATTTT
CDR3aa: CASSAGENQPQHF

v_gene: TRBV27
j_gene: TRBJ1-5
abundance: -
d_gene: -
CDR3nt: TGTGCCAGCAGTTTAAGCCCGACAGATAGCAATCAGCCCCAGCATTTT
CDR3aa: CASSLSPTDSNQPQHF

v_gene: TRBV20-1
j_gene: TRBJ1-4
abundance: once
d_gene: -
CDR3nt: TGCAGTGCGAGTAACAGTCCAACTAATGAAAAACTGTTTTTT
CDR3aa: CSASNSPTNEKLFF

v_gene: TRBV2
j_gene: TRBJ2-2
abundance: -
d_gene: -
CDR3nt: TGTGCCAGCAGTAAGGGGACCGGGGAGCTGTTTTTT
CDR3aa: CASSKGTGELFF

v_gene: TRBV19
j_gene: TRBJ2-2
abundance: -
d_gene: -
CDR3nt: TGTGCCAGTAGTACGATCGGGACCGGGGAGCTGTTTTTT
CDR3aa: CASSTIGTGELFF

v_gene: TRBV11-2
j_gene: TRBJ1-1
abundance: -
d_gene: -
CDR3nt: TGTGCCAGCAGCTTAGATCGGGGCACTGAAGCTTTCTTT
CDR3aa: CASSLDRGTEAFF

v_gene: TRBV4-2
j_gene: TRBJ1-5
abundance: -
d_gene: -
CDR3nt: TGTGCCAGCAGCCCGCTCCACGGGGTAAATCAGCCCCAGCATTTT
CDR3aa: CASSPLHGVNQPQHF

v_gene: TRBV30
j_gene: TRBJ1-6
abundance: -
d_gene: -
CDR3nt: TGTGCCTGGACCCCAGGGTTGGATTCACCCCTCCACTTT
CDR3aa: CAWTPGLDSPLHF

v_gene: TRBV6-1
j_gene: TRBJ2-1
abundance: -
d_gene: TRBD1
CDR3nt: TGTGCCAGCAGTGATGGGACAGGGGTCTATGAGCAGTTCTTC
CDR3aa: CASSDGTGVYEQFF

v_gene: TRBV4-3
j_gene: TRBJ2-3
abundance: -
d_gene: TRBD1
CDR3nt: TGCGCCAGCAGCCAACTTATCGGGGCAGGGGGTGGCACAGATACGCAGTATTTT
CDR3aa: CASSQLIGAGGGTDTQYF

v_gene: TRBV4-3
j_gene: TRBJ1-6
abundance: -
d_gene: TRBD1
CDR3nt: TGCGCCAGCAGTTCAGACAGGGGATCTACCTATAATTCACCCCTCCACTTT
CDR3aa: CASSSDRGSTYNSPLHF

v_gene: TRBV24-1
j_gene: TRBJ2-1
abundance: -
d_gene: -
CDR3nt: TGTGCCACCAGTGTCGCGAGCTCCTACAATGAGCAGTTCTTC
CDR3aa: CATSVASSYNEQFF

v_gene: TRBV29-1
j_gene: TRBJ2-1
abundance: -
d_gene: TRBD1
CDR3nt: TGCAGCGTTGAAGATTGGCAGGGGGCCCGAACGAGCTCCTACAATGAGCAGTTCTTC
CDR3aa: CSVEDWQGARTSSYNEQFF